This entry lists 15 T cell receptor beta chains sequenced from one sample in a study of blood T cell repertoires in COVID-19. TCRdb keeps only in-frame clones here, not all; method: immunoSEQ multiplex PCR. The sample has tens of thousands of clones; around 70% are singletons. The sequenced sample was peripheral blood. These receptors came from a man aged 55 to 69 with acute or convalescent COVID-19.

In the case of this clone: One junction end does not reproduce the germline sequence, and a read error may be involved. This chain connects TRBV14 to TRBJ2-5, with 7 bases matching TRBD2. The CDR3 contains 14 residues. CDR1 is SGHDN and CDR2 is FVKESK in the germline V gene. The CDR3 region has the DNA TGTGCCAGCAGCGCCCGGGACTACTCTTCCTGGTTGAACTTC. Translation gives CASSARDYSSWLNF.

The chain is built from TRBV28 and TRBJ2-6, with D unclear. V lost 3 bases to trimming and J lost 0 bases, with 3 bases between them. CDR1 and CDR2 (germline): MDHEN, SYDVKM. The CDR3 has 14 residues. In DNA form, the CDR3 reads TGTGCCAGCAGTTTCAACTCTGGGGCCAACGTCCTGACTTTC. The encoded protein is CASSFNSGANVLTF.

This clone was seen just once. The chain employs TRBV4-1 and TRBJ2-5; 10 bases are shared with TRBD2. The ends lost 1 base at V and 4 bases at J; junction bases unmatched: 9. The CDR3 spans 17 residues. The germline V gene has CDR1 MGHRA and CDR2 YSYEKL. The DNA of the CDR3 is TGCGCCAGCAGCCAAGGGAGTAGCGGGGGGTCCCGAGAGACCCAGTACTTC. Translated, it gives CASSQGSSGGSRETQYF.

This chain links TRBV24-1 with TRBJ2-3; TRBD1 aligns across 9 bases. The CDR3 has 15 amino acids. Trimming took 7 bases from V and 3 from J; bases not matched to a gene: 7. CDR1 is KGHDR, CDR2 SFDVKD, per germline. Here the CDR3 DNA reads TGTGCCACCAGAACCACAGGGGGCGGTACAGATACGCAGTATTTT. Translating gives CATRTTGGGTDTQYF.

CDR3 coding DNA: TGTGCCAGCAGTCTATCTTTGCGGGAGGCGGGTTGGTACGAGCAGTACTTC. Translated, it gives CASSLSLREAGWYEQYF. This chain joins TRBV11-2 and TRBJ2-7; 8 nucleotides agree with TRBD2. The V segment lost 6 bases and the J segment 4 bases; nucleotides outside the gene matches: 17. This CDR3 spans 17 amino acids. Germline V gene lookup returns CDR1 SGHAT and CDR2 FQNNGV.

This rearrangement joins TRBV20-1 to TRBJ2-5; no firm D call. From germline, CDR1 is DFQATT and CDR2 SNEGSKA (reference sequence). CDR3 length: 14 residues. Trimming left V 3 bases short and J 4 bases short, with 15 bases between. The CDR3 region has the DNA TGCAGTGCTAGTCCCCGGGTAGCTGGAGAGACCCAGTACTTC. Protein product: CSASPRVAGETQYF.

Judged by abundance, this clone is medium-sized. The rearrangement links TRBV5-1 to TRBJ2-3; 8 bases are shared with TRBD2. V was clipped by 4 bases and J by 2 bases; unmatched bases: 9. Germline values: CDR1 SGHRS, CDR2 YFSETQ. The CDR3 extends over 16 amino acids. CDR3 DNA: TGCGCCAGCAGCACCCGCGGGGGGTCCATCACAGATACGCAGTATTTT. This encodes CASSTRGGSITDTQYF.

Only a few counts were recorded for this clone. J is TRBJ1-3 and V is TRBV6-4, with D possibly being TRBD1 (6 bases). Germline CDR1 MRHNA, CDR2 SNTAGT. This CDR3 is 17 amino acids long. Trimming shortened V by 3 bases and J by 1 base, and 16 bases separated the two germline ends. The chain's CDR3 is CASSEDAPDRSGNTIYF. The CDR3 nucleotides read TGTGCCAGCAGTGAGGACGCTCCTGACAGGTCTGGAAACACCATATATTTT.

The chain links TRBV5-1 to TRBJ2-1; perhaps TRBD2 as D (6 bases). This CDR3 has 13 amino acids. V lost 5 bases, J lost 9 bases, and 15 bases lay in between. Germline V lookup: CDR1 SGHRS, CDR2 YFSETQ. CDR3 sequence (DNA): TGCGCCAGCAGTGAGTTGGACGGGAGTGAGCAGTTCTTC. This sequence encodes CASSELDGSEQFF.

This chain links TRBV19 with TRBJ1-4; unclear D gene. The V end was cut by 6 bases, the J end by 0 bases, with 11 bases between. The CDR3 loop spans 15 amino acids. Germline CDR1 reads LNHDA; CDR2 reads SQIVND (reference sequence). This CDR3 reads CASRKAAATNEKLFF. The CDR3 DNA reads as TGTGCCAGTAGGAAGGCAGCGGCAACTAATGAAAAACTGTTTTTT.

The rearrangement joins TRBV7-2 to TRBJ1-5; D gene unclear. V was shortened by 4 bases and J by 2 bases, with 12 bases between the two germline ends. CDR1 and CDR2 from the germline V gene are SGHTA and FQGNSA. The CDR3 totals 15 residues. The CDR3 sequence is CASSSTSGGNQPQHF. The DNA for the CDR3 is TGTGCCAGCAGCTCCACCAGCGGGGGCAATCAGCCCCAGCATTTT.

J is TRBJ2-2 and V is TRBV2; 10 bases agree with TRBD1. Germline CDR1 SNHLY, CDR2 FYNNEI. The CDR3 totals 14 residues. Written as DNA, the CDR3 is TGTGGCGGGGGACAGGGGTCGAACACCGGGGAGCTGTTTTTT. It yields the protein CGGGQGSNTGELFF.

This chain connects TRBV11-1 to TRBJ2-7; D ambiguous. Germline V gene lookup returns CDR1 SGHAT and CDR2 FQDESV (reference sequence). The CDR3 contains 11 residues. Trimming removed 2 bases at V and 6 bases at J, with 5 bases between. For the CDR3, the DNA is TGTGCCAGCAGCTTATCGAGCGAGCAGTACTTC. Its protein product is CASSLSSEQYF.

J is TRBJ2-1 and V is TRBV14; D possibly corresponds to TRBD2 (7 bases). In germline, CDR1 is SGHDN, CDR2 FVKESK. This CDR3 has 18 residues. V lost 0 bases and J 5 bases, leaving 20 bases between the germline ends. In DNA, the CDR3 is TGTGCCAGCAGCCAAGAGAAAGAAGGGGGAGGGCCTGACAATGAGCAGTTCTTC. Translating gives CASSQEKEGGGPDNEQFF.

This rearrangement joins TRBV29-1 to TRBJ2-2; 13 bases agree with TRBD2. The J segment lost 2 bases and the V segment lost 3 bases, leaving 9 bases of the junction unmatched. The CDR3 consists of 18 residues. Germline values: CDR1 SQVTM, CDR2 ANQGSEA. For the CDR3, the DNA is TGCAGCGTTGAGGCTGCGGGACTAGCGGGACTTAACACCGGGGAGCTGTTTTTT. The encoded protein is CSVEAAGLAGLNTGELFF.